The entry below gives a single T cell receptor beta chain sequence along with its context. The sample belongs to a study of blood T cell repertoires in COVID-19. Overall study context: Samples taken during acute and convalescent COVID-19 were collected in the United States, Italy and Spain. T cells, B-cell-depleted T cells, or PBMCs provided the cDNA or gDNA that served as material.

Only in-frame clones appear in the TCRdb table, and some are missing; sequencing was by immunoSEQ multiplex PCR. Seen here are 150,000 or so clones, roughly four fifths observed once, and the top ten hold approximately 1.8%. Looked up from germline, CDR1 is SGHNT and CDR2 is YYREEE (reference sequence). The CDR3 consists of 15 residues. Trimming took 5 bases from V and 6 from J, leaving 20 bases between them. Input material: peripheral blood. The TCR comes from a man aged 80 or over with acute or convalescent COVID-19. This chain links TRBV5-4 with TRBJ2-5; D unresolved. The CDR3 DNA sequence: TGTGCCAGCAGTCTCGACAATACTCTGTGGAAGACCCAGTACTTC. Translated, it gives CASSLDNTLWKTQYF. Using reference TRBV5-4 and TRBJ2-5 for the parts outside the CDR3, the full variable domain is ETGVTQSPTHLIKTRGQQVTLRCSSQSGHNTVSWYQQALGQGPQFIFQYYREEENGRGNFPPRFSGLQFPNYSSELNVNALELDDSALYLCASSLDNTLWKTQYFGPGTRLLVL.